The 23 T cell receptor beta chains presented below share a single source sample, sequenced in a study of T cells in Graves' hyperthyroidism and ophthalmopathy. What was amplified from RNA transcripts were TCR beta CDR3 regions. An initial round of RT-PCR targeting the TCR CDR3 relied on the HTBI primer set. TCRdb reanalysed the multiplex PCR reads using MiXCR and keeps one entry per CDR3 protein. The table lists hundreds of thousands of distinct CDR3 sequences, about 13% of them singletons. Material: blood. All receptors come from a woman aged 18-30 years with Graves' hyperthyroidism.

This clonotype has at least ten counts. The V and J genes are TRBV20-1 and TRBJ2-3; D possibly corresponds to TRBD1 (5 bases). CDR1 is DFQATT, CDR2 SNEGSKA, per germline (reference sequence). V gave up 2 bases and J gave up 4 bases, with 16 bases separating them. The CDR3 totals 15 residues. The CDR3 region is CSARTGQGAADTQYF. In DNA form, the CDR3 reads TGCAGTGCTAGAACCGGACAAGGTGCTGCAGATACGCAGTATTTT.

This clonotype was found many times. The chain recombines TRBV7-9 with TRBJ1-1, with D maybe TRBD1 (5 bases). Trimming removed 1 base from V and 3 bases from J, with 12 bases in between. Germline V gives CDR1 SEHNR, CDR2 FQNEAQ (reference sequence). The CDR3 loop spans 15 amino acids. Written as DNA, the CDR3 is TGTGCCAGCAGCTTAGGTGGGGGACCCCACACTGAAGCTTTCTTT. Translating it yields CASSLGGGPHTEAFF.

In this sample, this clonotype turned up many times. This chain uses TRBV28 with TRBJ1-5, with unresolved D. Trimming removed 7 bases from V and 5 bases from J, with 15 bases in between. The germline gives CDR1 MDHEN, CDR2 SYDVKM. The CDR3 extends over 14 amino acids. The CDR3 spells CASTTGGWDQPQHF. The CDR3 DNA is TGTGCCAGCACAACGGGAGGTTGGGATCAGCCCCAGCATTTT.

This clonotype was counted at least ten times. V is TRBV20-1 and J is TRBJ1-2; 7 bases align to TRBD1. Germline values: CDR1 DFQATT, CDR2 SNEGSKA (reference sequence). Germline trimming cut 5 bases from V and 4 bases from J; bases unmatched to any gene: 10. CDR3 length: 14 amino acids. This CDR3 reads CSASEAGGGYGYTF. In DNA, the CDR3 is TGCAGTGCTTCCGAGGCAGGGGGAGGCTATGGCTACACCTTC.

This clonotype was counted ten times or more. The J gene is TRBJ1-5, the V gene TRBV30; no firm D call. Germline loops: CDR1 GTSNPN, CDR2 SVGIG (reference sequence). CDR3 size: 14 residues. Trimming took 0 bases from V and 8 from J, leaving 14 bases between them. CDR3 DNA: TGTGCCTGGAGTGTGGGTAGCGGTAGTGAGCCCCAGCATTTT. This sequence encodes CAWSVGSGSEPQHF.

The chain combines TRBV6-2 or TRBV6-3 with TRBJ2-7; D is unresolved. Trimming pared 7 bases from V and 6 bases from J, leaving 16 bases between. The CDR3 has 13 amino acids. The germline V gene encodes CDR1 MNHEY and CDR2 SVGEGT. The CDR3 loop reads CASTIVDRREQYF. In DNA, the CDR3 is TGTGCCAGCACTATCGTGGATCGACGCGAGCAGTACTTC.

This clonotype was recorded many times. This chain joins TRBV4-1 and TRBJ2-1; the D call may be TRBD1 or TRBD2 (5 bases each). V was pared by 3 bases and J by 8 bases, with 11 bases between. CDR3 length: 13 residues. CDR1 and CDR2 from the germline V gene are MGHRA and YSYEKL. The CDR3 bases are TGCGCCAGCAGCCACGTACCGGGACATGAGCAGTTCTTC. It is translated as CASSHVPGHEQFF.

There are many counts of this clonotype. The chain employs TRBV5-1 and TRBJ2-1; 16 nucleotides agree with TRBD2. Per the germline V gene, CDR1 is SGHRS and CDR2 is YFSETQ. Trimming removed 4 bases from V and 2 bases from J; junction bases left unmatched: 6. The CDR3 runs 18 residues. The CDR3 coding sequence is TGCGCCAGCAGCGGGACTAGCGGGAGGGCCGGGACCTACAATGAGCAGTTCTTC. Protein product: CASSGTSGRAGTYNEQFF.

This clonotype showed up just once. V gene TRBV19 combines with J gene TRBJ2-1, with 7 bases matching TRBD2. V lost 5 bases to trimming and J lost 1 base; unmatched junction nucleotides: 8. The CDR3 extends over 16 amino acids. Per the germline V gene, CDR1 is LNHDA and CDR2 is SQIVND (reference sequence). CDR3 residues: CASSPEGRESYNEQFF. Here the CDR3 DNA reads TGTGCCAGTAGTCCCGAGGGGAGGGAGTCCTACAATGAGCAGTTCTTC.

This clonotype was found many times. This CDR3 is CASKRDEVSTEAFF. The CDR3 DNA sequence: TGTGCCAGCAAGAGGGATGAGGTGAGCACTGAAGCTTTCTTT. This rearrangement joins TRBV6-1 to TRBJ1-1; D uncertain. V was clipped by 7 bases and J by 4 bases, with 16 bases between them. This CDR3 comprises 14 residues. Germline V gene sequence: CDR1 MNHNS, CDR2 SASEGT.

This clonotype was detected ten times or more. The V and J genes are TRBV28 and TRBJ1-6; D not resolved. The germline CDR1 and CDR2 sequences are MDHEN and SYDVKM. The V end lost 5 bases, the J end lost 10 bases, and 9 bases lay between the germline ends. This CDR3 comprises 12 residues. CDR3 nucleotide sequence: TGTGCCAGCAGTAAGTGGACGTCACCCCTCCACTTT. This translates into CASSKWTSPLHF.

The sample holds many counts of this clonotype. V usage is TRBV18 and J usage is TRBJ2-7; 9 bases are a match to TRBD1. The V and J ends lost 4 bases and 3 bases, in that order; junction bases with no gene match: 7. This CDR3 has 15 residues. CDR1 and CDR2 (germline): KGHSH, LQKENI. CDR3 coding DNA: TGTGCCAGCTCACAAGGACAGGGGAGGGACTACGAGCAGTACTTC. As protein: CASSQGQGRDYEQYF.

This clonotype was seen at least ten times. The chain is built from TRBV5-8 and TRBJ2-5; D call uncertain. Trimming shortened V by 4 bases and J by 13 bases, and 14 bases separated the two germline ends. CDR3 length: 11 residues. Germline V lookup: CDR1 SGHTS, CDR2 YDEGEE. In nucleotides, the CDR3 is TGTGCCAGCAGCGCTGACTCCTCATGGTACTTC. It specifies CASSADSSWYF.

This clonotype was counted many times. This chain joins TRBV5-1 and TRBJ1-5; D perhaps matches TRBD1 (6 bases). The germline V gene has CDR1 SGHRS and CDR2 YFSETQ. Trimming stripped 0 bases from V and 6 bases from J, with 13 bases between. The CDR3 contains 15 residues. Written as DNA, the CDR3 is TGCGCCAGCAGCTTGGAGGGCGGGGGCCCTCAGCCCCAGCATTTT. This codes for CASSLEGGGPQPQHF.

This clonotype was found many times. V and J are TRBV20-1 and TRBJ2-1; D gene unclear. CDR3 length equals 13 residues. The ends were cut back, 6 bases at V and 5 bases at J, with 14 bases in the middle. Germline V gives CDR1 DFQATT, CDR2 SNEGSKA (reference sequence). The CDR3 here is CSAFPTWDNEQFF. DNA of the CDR3: TGCAGTGCGTTCCCGACCTGGGACAATGAGCAGTTCTTC.

This clonotype was detected ten times or more. The V call is TRBV27, the J call TRBJ2-3; D call uncertain. Trimming pared 7 bases from V and 3 bases from J, leaving 20 bases between. Germline CDR1 and CDR2: MNHEY and SMNVEV (reference sequence). The length of the CDR3 is 16 residues. CDR3 in amino acids: CASTLPDGWRTDTQYF. CDR3 nucleotides: TGTGCCAGCACCCTCCCGGATGGGTGGCGGACAGATACGCAGTATTTT.

The J gene is TRBJ2-1, the V gene TRBV5-1; TRBD2 aligns across 11 bases. The germline CDR1 and CDR2 sequences are SGHRS and YFSETQ. The CDR3 runs 19 residues. Trimming cost V 0 bases and J 0 bases; bases outside gene matches: 8. CDR3 in DNA: TGCGCCAGCAGCTTGGATTTAGCGGGGGGGCCCCGCTCCTACAATGAGCAGTTCTTC. It codes for CASSLDLAGGPRSYNEQFF. The entire variable domain, with the rest obtained from reference TRBV5-1 and TRBJ2-1, is as follows: KAGVTQTPRYLIKTRGQQVTLSCSPISGHRSVSWYQQTPGQGLQFLFEYFSETQRNKGNFPGRFSGRQFSNSRSEMNVSTLELGDSALYLCASSLDLAGGPRSYNEQFFGPGTRLTVL.

The sample holds many counts of this clonotype. The J gene is TRBJ1-1, the V gene TRBV19; D unresolved. The CDR3 is 15 residues long. Germline V gene data show CDR1 as LNHDA and CDR2 as SQIVND (reference sequence). Trimming left V 5 bases short and J 4 bases short, with 17 bases between. The CDR3 is CASSLDGPLSTEAFF. In DNA form, the CDR3 reads TGTGCCAGTAGTCTTGACGGACCCCTAAGCACTGAAGCTTTCTTT. The entire variable domain, with the rest obtained from reference TRBV19 and TRBJ1-1, is as follows: DGGITQSPKYLFRKEGQNVTLSCEQNLNHDAMYWYRQDPGQGLRLIYYSQIVNDFQKGDIAEGYSVSREKKESFPLTVTSAQKNPTAFYLCASSLDGPLSTEAFFGQGTRLTVV.

This clonotype has ten or more counts. The chain uses TRBV7-2 and TRBJ2-5; perhaps TRBD2 as D (6 bases). Germline CDR1 is SGHTA and CDR2 is FQGNSA. The V end was cut by 3 bases, the J end by 4 bases, with 27 bases between. The CDR3 is 19 amino acids. CDR3 coding DNA: TGTGCCAGCAGCTTCGCTCGGGGACTTTTACCCTCTCCAGGAGAGACCCAGTACTTC. It translates to CASSFARGLLPSPGETQYF.

This clonotype has at least ten counts. This sequence joins TRBV9 and TRBJ2-2; 8 bases match TRBD2. Unmatched junction bases numbered 5, after V lost 1 base and J lost 0 bases. The CDR3 length is 17 residues. The germline V gene has CDR1 SGDLS and CDR2 YYNGEE. The CDR3 spells CASSVKAGDPNTGELFF. The CDR3 DNA sequence: TGTGCCAGCAGCGTAAAAGCGGGAGACCCGAACACCGGGGAGCTGTTTTTT.

This clonotype appeared many times. The chain employs TRBV12-3 or TRBV12-4 and TRBJ2-3; 10 bases map to TRBD1. The CDR3 spans 15 residues. Trimming cost V 7 bases and J 1 base; bases outside gene matches: 5. For the CDR3, the DNA is TGTGCCAGCACCTCGGGGACAGGGGGCACAGATACGCAGTATTTT. Translated, it gives CASTSGTGGTDTQYF.

This clonotype was seen at least ten times. The V gene is TRBV30, the J gene TRBJ1-5; TRBD1 might be the D (6 bases). Trimming shortened V by 0 bases and J by 0 bases, and 9 bases separated the two germline ends. The CDR3 consists of 15 residues. Germline loops: CDR1 GTSNPN, CDR2 SVGIG (reference sequence). CDR3 loop: CAWSVPGHSNQPQHF. CDR3 nucleotides: TGTGCCTGGAGTGTCCCGGGACATAGCAATCAGCCCCAGCATTTT. Looking up the rest from reference TRBV30 and TRBJ1-5 gives the full variable domain: SQTIHQWPATLVQPVGSPLSLECTVEGTSNPNLYWYRQAAGRGLQLLFYSVGIGQISSEVPQNLSASRPQDRQFILSSKKLLLSDSGFYLCAWSVPGHSNQPQHFGDGTRLSIL.

The chain uses TRBV7-9 and TRBJ1-4; unclear D gene. The length of the CDR3 is 14 residues. Germline V CDR1 and CDR2: SEHNR, FQNEAQ (reference sequence). V lost 7 bases, J lost 5 bases, and 14 bases lay in between. DNA of the CDR3: TGTGCCAGCACCCCATTGGGAGTAAATGAAAAACTGTTTTTT. Its protein product is CASTPLGVNEKLFF.